This T cell receptor (beta chain) was recorded in a study of radiation and T cells in renal cell carcinoma. General study points: In blood, top tumor clones expanded by 2 weeks, shrinking by 4. Pretreatment tumor biopsies were lacking, so baseline clonotypes are unknown.

Note on this clone: Its target is not known.

The CDR3 contains 15 residues. Germline V gene lookup returns CDR1 SGHRS and CDR2 YFSETQ. Trimming shortened V by 0 bases and J by 5 bases, and 14 bases separated the two germline ends. Data came from immunoSEQ multiplex PCR; TCRdb stores just in-frame clones and leaves some out. The top ten clones hold around two fifths of a sample with 15,000 or so clones, 50% of them seen once. Treatment described: 15 Gy SBRT to primary tumor, nephrectomy 4 weeks later. This receptor was taken from a woman aged 55-69 years with renal cell carcinoma. Here the sequenced sample was tumor tissue, taken from a patient whose treatment included radiotherapy and nephrectomy. The genes are TRBV5-1 and TRBJ2-5; D remains unclear. CDR3: CASSLEADRRETQYF. CDR3 coding DNA: TGCGCCAGCAGCTTGGAGGCCGATCGGCGGGAGACCCAGTACTTC.